This T cell receptor beta chain was obtained from a study of T-cell memory formation after mild COVID-19. Overall study: TCR clusters largely stayed donor specific.

A single record per CDR3 protein comes from TCRdb applying MiXCR to the 5' RACE reads. The sample consists of about 560,000 distinct CDR3 sequences, 15% to 20% of them appearing once. In germline, CDR1 is DFQATT, CDR2 SNEGSKA (reference sequence). CDR3 length equals 14 residues. Trimming left V 6 bases short and J 0 bases short, with 11 bases between. The TCR sequence derives from an adult woman who had mild COVID-19 (a few samples of this study predate the infection). Cell type and time point are not known. This chain joins TRBV20-1 and TRBJ2-2, with D perhaps TRBD2 (6 bases). Sequencing was performed on PBMCs or a T cell subset sorted from them (not recorded which). The CDR3 sequence: CSAIAASNTGELFF. The CDR3 nucleotides are TGCAGTGCAATAGCGGCCTCGAACACCGGGGAGCTGTTTTTT.